The 10 T cell receptor beta chains in this list originate from one sample, sequenced in a study of monozygotic twins with cystic fibrosis. Using immunoSEQ multiplex PCR, the repertoire was profiled, and TCRdb retains in-frame clones only, with some absent. The sample lists 20,000 to 30,000 clones; approximately 96% were seen once. The sequenced material came from blood. The source of these receptors is a girl aged 2-10 years with cystic fibrosis.

This clone is a singleton in its sample. V and J are TRBV14 and TRBJ2-3, with D possibly TRBD2 on 6 matching bases. Trimming shortened V by 0 bases and J by 2 bases, and 15 bases separated the two germline ends. The CDR3 has 17 amino acids. The germline V gene encodes CDR1 SGHDN and CDR2 FVKESK. In nucleotides, the CDR3 is TGTGCCAGCAGCCAAGAGGAGGGCGGACTCGACACAGATACGCAGTATTTT. Translating gives CASSQEEGGLDTDTQYF.

This chain uses TRBV7-9 with TRBJ2-5; a possible D gene is TRBD1 (5 bases). CDR3 size: 13 residues. The V end lost 4 bases, the J end lost 5 bases, and 11 bases lay between the germline ends. Per germline, CDR1 SEHNR and CDR2 FQNEAQ (reference sequence). DNA of the CDR3: TGTGCCAGCAGCTCCAGGGTGGGCGAGACCCAGTACTTC. Encoded protein: CASSSRVGETQYF.

This chain joins TRBV11-2 and TRBJ1-4, with a weak D call TRBD1 (5 bases). Trimming left V 4 bases short and J 8 bases short, with 14 bases between. Germline values: CDR1 SGHAT, CDR2 FQNNGV. This CDR3 contains 14 residues. The CDR3 protein is CASSSGGLAEKLFF. The DNA of the CDR3 is TGTGCCAGCAGCTCTGGGGGGTTGGCGGAAAAACTGTTTTTT. Complete variable domain (other parts from reference TRBV11-2 and TRBJ1-4): EAGVAQSPRYKIIEKRQSVAFWCNPISGHATLYWYQQILGQGPKLLIQFQNNGVVDDSQLPKDRFSAERLKGVDSTLKIQPAKLEDSAVYLCASSSGGLAEKLFFGSGTQLSVL.

This clone has only one observation. This chain links TRBV5-1 with TRBJ2-3; 11 bases are shared with TRBD2. V gave up 5 bases and J gave up 6 bases; unmatched junction bases: 5. Germline-derived CDR1 and CDR2 are SGHRS and YFSETQ. This CDR3 has 14 residues. The CDR3 DNA is TGCGCCAGCAGACTTACTAGCGGGAGTGATACGCAGTATTTT. Encoded protein: CASRLTSGSDTQYF. The entire variable domain, with the rest obtained from reference TRBV5-1 and TRBJ2-3, is as follows: KAGVTQTPRYLIKTRGQQVTLSCSPISGHRSVSWYQQTPGQGLQFLFEYFSETQRNKGNFPGRFSGRQFSNSRSEMNVSTLELGDSALYLCASRLTSGSDTQYFGPGTRLTVL.

V gene TRBV15 combines with J gene TRBJ1-3; D uncertain. Germline V gene data show CDR1 as LNHNV and CDR2 as YYDKDF (reference sequence). This CDR3 spans 13 amino acids. The ends were cut back, 5 bases at V and 2 bases at J, with 7 bases in the middle. The CDR3 bases are TGTGCCACCAGCGCACCGGCTGGAAACACCATATATTTT. Translated, it gives CATSAPAGNTIYF.

This clone was detected once. The chain recombines TRBV25-1 with TRBJ1-2; 8 bases agree with TRBD1. Germline values: CDR1 MGHDK, CDR2 SYGVNS. V lost 6 bases and J lost 2; bases outside the gene matches: 2. The CDR3 is 13 amino acids. For the CDR3, the DNA is TGTGCCAGCAGGGACAGGGCCAACTATGGCTACACCTTC. Translated, it gives CASRDRANYGYTF.

The chain combines TRBV6-5 with TRBJ1-2; tentatively, D is TRBD1 (5 bases). V was trimmed by 6 bases and J by 0 bases, leaving 14 bases between them. Germline V gives CDR1 MNHEY, CDR2 SVGAGI. The CDR3 has 15 amino acids. CDR3: CASSRRDGANYGYTF. The CDR3 nucleotides read TGTGCCAGCAGCCGTCGGGACGGAGCTAACTATGGCTACACCTTC.

The CDR3 DNA reads as TGTGCCAGCAGTTACTCGGGACAGGGCAAAAACATTCAGTACTTC. It is translated as CASSYSGQGKNIQYF. The V call is TRBV6-5, the J call TRBJ2-4; 9 nucleotides match TRBD1. Unmatched junction bases numbered 0, after V lost 0 bases and J lost 3 bases. Germline V gives CDR1 MNHEY, CDR2 SVGAGI. This CDR3 comprises 15 residues.

This rearrangement joins TRBV27 to TRBJ2-1; 10 bases align to TRBD2. CDR1 is MNHEY and CDR2 is SMNVEV in the germline V gene (reference sequence). The CDR3 extends over 15 amino acids. V was clipped by 7 bases and J by 6 bases; unmatched bases: 9. Here the CDR3 reads CASTTLAGLFNEQFF. The CDR3 DNA sequence: TGTGCCAGCACCACACTAGCGGGATTATTCAATGAGCAGTTCTTC.

This chain links TRBV16 with TRBJ2-7; D tentatively reads TRBD1 or TRBD2 (6 bases each). This CDR3 spans 12 amino acids. The germline V gene has CDR1 KGHSY and CDR2 FQNENV. V lost 2 bases to trimming and J lost 7 bases, with 9 bases between them. The CDR3 loop reads CASSQGGGEQYF. The CDR3, as DNA: TGTGCCAGCAGCCAAGGAGGGGGTGAGCAGTACTTC.